This entry features one TCR beta chain sequence. No antigen is known for it. Method: immunoSEQ multiplex PCR; TCRdb's copy keeps in-frame clones and lacks some. The sample holds nearly 95,000 clones, around 80% seen once. The data were obtained in a study of radiotherapy plus CTLA-4 blockade in lung cancer. Study as a whole: For about 19% of patients, objective responses occurred, and about 30% had disease control.

Each patient with chemo-refractory metastatic non-small-cell lung cancer was treated with focal radiation plus CTLA-4 blockade using ipilimumab. General study points: Blood TCR clones of tumor origin expanded after radiotherapy plus ipilimumab. Strongest reported response predictors: early blood clone changes and post-radiation interferon-beta.

The CDR3 is 15 amino acids. The J segment lost 7 bases and the V segment lost 4 bases, leaving 8 bases of the junction unmatched. Looked up from germline, CDR1 is MNHNS and CDR2 is SASEGT. This sample comprised peripheral blood, obtained from a patient treated with radiotherapy plus ipilimumab. The chain carries TRBV6-1 and TRBJ2-1, with 9 bases fitting TRBD1. The sequence was obtained from a human donor with non-small cell lung cancer that progressed on radiotherapy plus ipilimumab. The CDR3 DNA sequence: TGTGCCAGCAGTGGACTTGGGACAGGGAGAAATGAGCAGTTCTTC. This codes for CASSGLGTGRNEQFF.